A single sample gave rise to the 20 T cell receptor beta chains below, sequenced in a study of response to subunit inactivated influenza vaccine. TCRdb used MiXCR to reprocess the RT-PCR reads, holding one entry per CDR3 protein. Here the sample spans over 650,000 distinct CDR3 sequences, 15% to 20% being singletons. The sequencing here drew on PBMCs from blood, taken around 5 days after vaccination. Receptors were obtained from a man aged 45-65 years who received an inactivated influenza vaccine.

In DNA form, the CDR3 reads TGCGCCAGCAGCTTGGTAGCGGACGACCAAGAGACCCAGTACTTC. This sequence encodes CASSLVADDQETQYF. This sequence joins TRBV5-1 and TRBJ2-5; D possibly corresponds to TRBD2 (6 bases). The CDR3 is made up of 15 amino acids. Germline assignment: CDR1 SGHRS and CDR2 YFSETQ. Trimming left V 0 bases short and J 0 bases short, with 9 bases between.

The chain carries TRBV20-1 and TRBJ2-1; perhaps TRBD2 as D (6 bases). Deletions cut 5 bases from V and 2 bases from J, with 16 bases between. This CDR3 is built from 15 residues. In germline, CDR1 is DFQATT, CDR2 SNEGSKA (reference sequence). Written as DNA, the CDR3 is TGCAGTGCTTCAAAAGGGGCTAGCGCCTACAATGAGCAGTTCTTC. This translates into CSASKGASAYNEQFF.

The DNA of the CDR3 is TGTGCCTGGAGTGCGGGGGCGGATACGCAGTATTTT. Residues: CAWSAGADTQYF. The chain couples TRBV30 to TRBJ2-3, with D perhaps assigned TRBD1 or TRBD2 (6 bases each). The CDR3 runs to 12 residues. Per the germline V gene, CDR1 is GTSNPN and CDR2 is SVGIG (reference sequence). Trimming left V 1 base short and J 6 bases short, with 8 bases between. The entire variable domain, with the rest obtained from reference TRBV30 and TRBJ2-3, is as follows: SQTIHQWPATLVQPVGSPLSLECTVEGTSNPNLYWYRQAAGRGLQLLFYSVGIGQISSEVPQNLSASRPQDRQFILSSKKLLLSDSGFYLCAWSAGADTQYFGPGTRLTVL.

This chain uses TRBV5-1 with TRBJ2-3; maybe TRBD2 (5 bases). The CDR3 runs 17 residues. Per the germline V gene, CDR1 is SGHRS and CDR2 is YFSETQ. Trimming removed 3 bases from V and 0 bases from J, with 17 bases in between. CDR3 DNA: TGCGCCAGCAGCTATGGATCTGCGGGCCCTAGCACAGATACGCAGTATTTT. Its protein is CASSYGSAGPSTDTQYF. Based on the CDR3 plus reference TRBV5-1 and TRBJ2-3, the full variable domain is KAGVTQTPRYLIKTRGQQVTLSCSPISGHRSVSWYQQTPGQGLQFLFEYFSETQRNKGNFPGRFSGRQFSNSRSEMNVSTLELGDSALYLCASSYGSAGPSTDTQYFGPGTRLTVL.

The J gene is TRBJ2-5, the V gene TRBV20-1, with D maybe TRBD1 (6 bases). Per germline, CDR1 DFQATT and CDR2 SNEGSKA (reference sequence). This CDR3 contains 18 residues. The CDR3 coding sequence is TGCAGCGGAAGACAGGTCCGGGGCGACCCGAAATTCCAAGAGACCCAGTACTTC. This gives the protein CSGRQVRGDPKFQETQYF.

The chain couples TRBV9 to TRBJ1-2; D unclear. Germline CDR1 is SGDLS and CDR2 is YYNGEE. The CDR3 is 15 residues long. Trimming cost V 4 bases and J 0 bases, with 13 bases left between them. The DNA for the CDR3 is TGTGCCAGCAGCCTCAGCCAGAGTTCTAACTATGGCTACACCTTC. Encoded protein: CASSLSQSSNYGYTF.

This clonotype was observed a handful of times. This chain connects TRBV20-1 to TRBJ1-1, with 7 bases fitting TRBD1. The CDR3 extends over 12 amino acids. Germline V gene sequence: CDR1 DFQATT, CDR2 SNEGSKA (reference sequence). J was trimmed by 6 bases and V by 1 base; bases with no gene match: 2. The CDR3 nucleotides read TGCAGTGCTAGAGCGAGGGGGCCTGAAGCTTTCTTT. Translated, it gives CSARARGPEAFF.

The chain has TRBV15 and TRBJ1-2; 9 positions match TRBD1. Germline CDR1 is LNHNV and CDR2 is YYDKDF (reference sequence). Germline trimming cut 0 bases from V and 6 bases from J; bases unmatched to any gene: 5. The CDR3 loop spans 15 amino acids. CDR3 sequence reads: CATSRDAGTGNGYTF. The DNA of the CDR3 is TGTGCCACCAGCAGAGACGCCGGGACAGGGAATGGCTACACCTTC.

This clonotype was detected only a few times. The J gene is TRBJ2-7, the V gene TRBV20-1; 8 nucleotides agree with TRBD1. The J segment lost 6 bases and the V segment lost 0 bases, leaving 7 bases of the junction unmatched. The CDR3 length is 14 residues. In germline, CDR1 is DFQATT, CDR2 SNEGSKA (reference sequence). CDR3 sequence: CSAREGTGSTEQYF. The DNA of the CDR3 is TGCAGTGCTAGAGAGGGGACAGGATCTACCGAGCAGTACTTC.

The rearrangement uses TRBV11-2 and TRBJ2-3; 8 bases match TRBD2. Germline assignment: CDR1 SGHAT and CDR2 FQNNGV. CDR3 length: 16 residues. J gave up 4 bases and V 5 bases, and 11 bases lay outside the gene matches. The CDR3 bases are TGTGCCAGCAGCGCCCAAGCGGGAGCGTCCGCAGATACGCAGTATTTT. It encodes CASSAQAGASADTQYF.

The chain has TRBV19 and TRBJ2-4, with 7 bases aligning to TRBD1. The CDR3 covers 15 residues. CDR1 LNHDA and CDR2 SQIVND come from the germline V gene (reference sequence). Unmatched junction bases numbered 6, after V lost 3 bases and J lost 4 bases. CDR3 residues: CASSIGWDSKNIQYF. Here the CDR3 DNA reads TGTGCCAGTAGTATCGGCTGGGACAGTAAAAACATTCAGTACTTC.

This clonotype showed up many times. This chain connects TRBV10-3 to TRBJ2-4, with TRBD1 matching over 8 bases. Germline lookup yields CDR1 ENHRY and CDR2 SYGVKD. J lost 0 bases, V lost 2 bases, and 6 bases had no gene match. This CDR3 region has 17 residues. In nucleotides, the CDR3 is TGTGCCATCAGTGAGGGCGACAGGGGACTAGCCAAAAACATTCAGTACTTC. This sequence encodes CAISEGDRGLAKNIQYF.

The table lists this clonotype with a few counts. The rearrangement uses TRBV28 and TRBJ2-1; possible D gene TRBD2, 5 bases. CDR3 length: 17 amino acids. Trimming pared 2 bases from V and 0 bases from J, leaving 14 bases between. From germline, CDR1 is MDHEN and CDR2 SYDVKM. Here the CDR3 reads CASSLPVAWSSYNEQFF. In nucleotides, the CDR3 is TGTGCCAGCAGTTTACCGGTAGCGTGGAGCTCCTACAATGAGCAGTTCTTC.

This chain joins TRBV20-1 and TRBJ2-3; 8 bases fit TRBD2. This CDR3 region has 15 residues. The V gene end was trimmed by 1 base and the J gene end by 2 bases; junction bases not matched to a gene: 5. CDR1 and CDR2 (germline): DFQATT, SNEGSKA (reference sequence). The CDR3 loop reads CSARATGGVTDTQYF. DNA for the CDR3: TGCAGTGCTAGAGCTACGGGGGGGGTCACAGATACGCAGTATTTT.

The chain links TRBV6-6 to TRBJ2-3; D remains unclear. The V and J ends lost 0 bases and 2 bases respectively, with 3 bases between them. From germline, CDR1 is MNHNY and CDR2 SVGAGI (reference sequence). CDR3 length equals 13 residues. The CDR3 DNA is TGTGCCAGCAGTTACTCGGACACAGATACGCAGTATTTT. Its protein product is CASSYSDTDTQYF.

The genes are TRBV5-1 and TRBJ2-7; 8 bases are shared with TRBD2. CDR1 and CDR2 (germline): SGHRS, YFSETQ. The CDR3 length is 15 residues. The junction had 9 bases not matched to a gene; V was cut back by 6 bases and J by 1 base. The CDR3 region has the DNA TGCGCCAGCACCTTCCACAGCGGGGGATCCTACGAGCAGTACTTC. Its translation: CASTFHSGGSYEQYF.

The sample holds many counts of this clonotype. The CDR3 is CASSLGIPYEQYF. The CDR3 DNA reads TGTGCCAGCAGCTTGGGCATACCCTACGAGCAGTACTTC. The chain recombines TRBV7-9 with TRBJ2-7; D unclear. The CDR3 spans 13 residues. Germline CDR1 SEHNR, CDR2 FQNEAQ (reference sequence). Trimming removed 3 bases from V and 2 bases from J, with 8 bases in between. Drawing the rest from reference TRBV7-9 and TRBJ2-7, the complete variable domain is DTGVSQNPRHKITKRGQNVTFRCDPISEHNRLYWYRQTLGQGPEFLTYFQNEAQLEKSRLLSDRFSAERPKGSFSTLEIQRTEQGDSAMYLCASSLGIPYEQYFGPGTRLTVT.

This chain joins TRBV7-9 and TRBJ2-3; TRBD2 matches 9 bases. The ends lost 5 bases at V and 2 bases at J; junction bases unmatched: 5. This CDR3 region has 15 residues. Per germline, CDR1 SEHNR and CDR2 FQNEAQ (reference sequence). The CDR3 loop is CASSPTSGYTDTQYF. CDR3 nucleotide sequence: TGTGCCAGCAGCCCGACTAGCGGATACACAGATACGCAGTATTTT. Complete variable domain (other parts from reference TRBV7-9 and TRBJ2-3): DTGVSQNPRHKITKRGQNVTFRCDPISEHNRLYWYRQTLGQGPEFLTYFQNEAQLEKSRLLSDRFSAERPKGSFSTLEIQRTEQGDSAMYLCASSPTSGYTDTQYFGPGTRLTVL.

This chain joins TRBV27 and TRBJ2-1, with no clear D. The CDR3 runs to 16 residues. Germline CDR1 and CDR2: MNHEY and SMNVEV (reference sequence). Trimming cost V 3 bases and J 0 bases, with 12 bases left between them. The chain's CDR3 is CASSFLQVYSYNEQFF. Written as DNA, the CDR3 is TGTGCCAGCAGTTTTTTGCAGGTCTACTCCTACAATGAGCAGTTCTTC.

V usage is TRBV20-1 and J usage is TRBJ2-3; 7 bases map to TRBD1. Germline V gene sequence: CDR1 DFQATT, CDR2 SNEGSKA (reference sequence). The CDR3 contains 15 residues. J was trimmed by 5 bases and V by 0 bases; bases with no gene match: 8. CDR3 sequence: CSARDPRTGGDTQYF. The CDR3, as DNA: TGCAGTGCTAGAGATCCGAGGACAGGTGGAGATACGCAGTATTTT.